The present T cell receptor (beta chain) was sequenced within a study of spatial heterogeneity in lung cancer. TCRdb re-derived calls from the 5' RACE reads in MiXCR, one entry per CDR3 protein. The sample has 80,000 to 95,000 distinct CDR3 sequences, roughly 8.7% seen once. This sample's time point: sample taken at primary tumor resection. Sequencing covered unsorted whole RNA taken from tumor, nontumor lung or frozen PBMC. V was shortened by 7 bases and J by 6 bases, with 17 bases between the two germline ends. The germline CDR1 and CDR2 sequences are SGHRS and YFSETQ. The CDR3 covers 13 residues. Sequencing used PBMCs, obtained at surgery. The gene calls are TRBV5-1 and TRBJ2-7; the D gene is possibly TRBD1 (5 bases). The source is a male donor with early-stage non-small cell lung cancer. The DNA for the CDR3 is TGCGCCAGCGGAACGGACACCTCGTCCGAGCAGTACTTC. This gives the protein CASGTDTSSEQYF.